This T cell receptor (beta chain) was recovered during a study of post-analysis software for immune sequencing data. Whole-study findings and limits: By F measure, strong co-clustering occurred among samples prepared in the same batch. TRBV segments more frequent in patients than in controls numbered roughly five and included TRBV5-6, TRBV5-1 and TRBV20-1.

Of note for this clonotype: The antigen is not known.

The V and J ends lost 1 base and 8 bases respectively, with 11 bases between them. The CDR3 runs 13 residues. Per germline, CDR1 LGHDT and CDR2 YNNKEL (reference sequence). Built from TCR beta cDNA, the libraries had unique molecular identifiers in them. TCRdb fed the PCR reads into MiXCR, producing one record per CDR3 protein. There are more than 450,000 distinct CDR3 sequences in the sample; around a third occur only once, and 4.5% to 7.5% lies in the top ten. This rearrangement joins TRBV3-1 to TRBJ1-1, with no clear D. This clonotype originated in a girl aged 2-17 years with multiple sclerosis. Sequenced input: blood. CDR3 sequence: CASSQVMFSEAFF. The CDR3 DNA follows: TGTGCCAGCAGCCAAGTCATGTTTTCGGAAGCTTTCTTT.